The 8 T cell receptor beta chains presented below share a single source sample, sequenced in a study of HIV-infected patients and healthy controls. TCRdb processed the 5' RACE reads anew with MiXCR; each CDR3 protein has one entry. This repertoire shows roughly 70,000 distinct CDR3 sequences, roughly 16% found once; its top ten account for approximately 5.4%. What was sequenced was CD4+ T cells from blood. These TCRs come from a human donor in good health.

This clonotype was counted only a few times. Written as DNA, the CDR3 is TGTGCCAGCAGCGTAGTGGGGTTCCCAGATACGCAGTATTTT. Protein product: CASSVVGFPDTQYF. The chain recombines TRBV9 with TRBJ2-3; D gene ambiguous. Trimming cost V 0 bases and J 4 bases, with 9 bases left between them. Germline CDR1 is SGDLS and CDR2 is YYNGEE. This CDR3 has 14 amino acids. Using reference TRBV9 and TRBJ2-3 for the parts outside the CDR3, the full variable domain is DSGVTQTPKHLITATGQRVTLRCSPRSGDLSVYWYQQSLDQGLQFLIQYYNGEERAKGNILERFSAQQFPDLHSELNLSSLELGDSALYFCASSVVGFPDTQYFGPGTRLTVL.

The rearrangement links TRBV13 to TRBJ1-2; D not certain. The CDR3 contains 14 residues. Germline CDR1 reads PRHDT; CDR2 reads FYEKMQ (reference sequence). With 0 bases removed from V and 4 bases from J, the gap between germline ends came to 9 bases. The CDR3 loop reads CASSLGGTLYGYTF. CDR3 DNA sequence: TGTGCCAGCAGCTTAGGAGGAACACTCTATGGCTACACCTTC.

This chain links TRBV9 with TRBJ2-7; D is possibly TRBD1 (6 bases). The CDR3 extends over 15 amino acids. Per the germline V gene, CDR1 is SGDLS and CDR2 is YYNGEE. V was trimmed by 1 base and J by 2 bases, leaving 13 bases between them. CDR3 loop: CASSVLGGATYEQYF. DNA for the CDR3: TGTGCCAGCAGCGTATTAGGGGGTGCAACCTACGAGCAGTACTTC.

This clonotype was counted a few times. The chain joins TRBV7-2 to TRBJ2-7, with D hard to call. This CDR3 has 16 residues. Per germline, CDR1 SGHTA and CDR2 FQGNSA. V shed 6 bases and J shed 2 bases, with 20 bases lying between them. This CDR3 is CASSPYPGSSTYEQYF. The CDR3 DNA reads TGTGCCAGCAGTCCGTACCCGGGTTCTTCGACCTACGAGCAGTACTTC.

This chain connects TRBV5-4 to TRBJ2-7; D gene ambiguous. Germline assignment: CDR1 SGHNT and CDR2 YYREEE (reference sequence). V lost 0 bases, J lost 1 base, and 14 bases lay in between. This CDR3 contains 16 residues. The CDR3 reads CASSLGGVTPSYEQYF. The CDR3 DNA follows: TGTGCCAGCAGCTTGGGGGGTGTGACACCTTCCTACGAGCAGTACTTC.

The chain couples TRBV28 to TRBJ2-1; possibly TRBD2 for D (6 bases). The CDR3 sequence is 15 residues long. Trimming took 2 bases from V and 5 from J, leaving 13 bases between them. Looked up from germline, CDR1 is MDHEN and CDR2 is SYDVKM. CDR3: CASSLRGTRNNEQFF. CDR3 nucleotide sequence: TGTGCCAGCAGTTTACGAGGGACTCGAAACAATGAGCAGTTCTTC.

The rearrangement uses TRBV4-3 and TRBJ2-1; D unclear. Germline V gene data show CDR1 as LGHNA and CDR2 as YSLEER. The length of the CDR3 is 14 residues. The V gene lost 0 bases and the J gene lost 4 bases, with 7 bases spanning the gap. The CDR3 is CASSQEASYNEQFF. The CDR3 nucleotides are TGCGCCAGCAGCCAAGAGGCTAGTTACAATGAGCAGTTCTTC.

This clonotype has only a few counts. The chain recombines TRBV7-2 with TRBJ2-5, with TRBD2 as a possible D gene (6 bases). Germline V CDR1 and CDR2: SGHTA, FQGNSA. V lost 6 bases, J lost 2 bases, and 16 bases lay in between. This CDR3 has 15 residues. The CDR3: CASRRGGGEQETQYF. As DNA, the CDR3 is TGTGCCAGCAGGCGGGGAGGCGGGGAACAAGAGACCCAGTACTTC.